This T cell receptor beta chain was obtained from a study of early T cells in non-severe SARS-CoV-2 infection. As part of library construction, unique molecular identifiers were attached to individual cDNA molecules. TCRdb reprocessed the 5' RACE reads via MiXCR and lists one record per CDR3 protein. Of about 55,000 distinct CDR3 sequences listed, more than 13% are singletons. CDR1 is SGHRS, CDR2 YFSETQ, per germline. The CDR3 covers 14 residues. V was cut by 4 bases and J by 1 base, with 11 bases left in between. This sample comprised whole blood, obtained at baseline. The genes are TRBV5-1 and TRBJ2-5; D unresolved. The origin of this receptor is an adult who was a healthcare worker with PCR-confirmed SARS-CoV-2 infection or an uninfected control (not recorded which). CDR3 sequence (DNA): TGCGCCAGCAGCCCATCGGCAGGCCAAGAGACCCAGTACTTC. This codes for CASSPSAGQETQYF.